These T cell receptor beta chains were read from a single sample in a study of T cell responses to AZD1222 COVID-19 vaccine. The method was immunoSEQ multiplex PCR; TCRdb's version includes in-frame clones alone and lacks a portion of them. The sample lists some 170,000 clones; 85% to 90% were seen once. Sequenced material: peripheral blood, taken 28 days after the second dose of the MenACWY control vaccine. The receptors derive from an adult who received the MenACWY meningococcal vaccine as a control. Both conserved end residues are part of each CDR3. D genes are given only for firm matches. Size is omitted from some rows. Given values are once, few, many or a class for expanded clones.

cdr3_aa: CAISLGDGARGTEAFF
cdr3_nt: TGTGCCATCAGCCTGGGGGACGGAGCAAGAGGGACTGAAGCTTTCTTT
clone_size: .
j_call: TRBJ1-1
v_call: TRBV10-3
d_call: .

cdr3_aa: CASSSTGIGETQYF
cdr3_nt: TGTGCCAGCAGTTCGACAGGGATCGGAGAGACCCAGTACTTC
clone_size: .
j_call: TRBJ2-5
v_call: TRBV7-9
d_call: TRBD1

cdr3_aa: CASSLETGGNQPQHF
cdr3_nt: TGTGCCAGCAGCTTAGAAACAGGGGGCAATCAGCCCCAGCATTTT
clone_size: .
j_call: TRBJ1-5
v_call: TRBV7-2
d_call: TRBD1

cdr3_aa: CATSRASGAYNEQFF
cdr3_nt: TGTGCCACCAGCAGAGCAAGCGGGGCTTACAATGAGCAGTTCTTC
clone_size: .
j_call: TRBJ2-1
v_call: TRBV15
d_call: TRBD2

cdr3_aa: CASFTGDEEKLFF
cdr3_nt: TGTGCCAGCTTTACAGGGGATGAGGAAAAACTGTTTTTT
clone_size: .
j_call: TRBJ1-4
v_call: TRBV28
d_call: TRBD1

cdr3_aa: CASSLGFMNTEAFF
cdr3_nt: TGTGCCAGCAGCTTGGGGTTCATGAACACTGAAGCTTTCTTT
clone_size: .
j_call: TRBJ1-1
v_call: TRBV5-6
d_call: .

cdr3_aa: CASSHGSSYEQYF
cdr3_nt: TGCGCCAGCAGCCACGGCAGCTCCTACGAGCAGTACTTC
clone_size: .
j_call: TRBJ2-7
v_call: TRBV4-3
d_call: .

cdr3_aa: CASSLVSGGLTSYEQYF
cdr3_nt: TGTGCCAGCAGCTTAGTTTCGGGGGGGCTAACCTCCTACGAGCAGTACTTC
clone_size: .
j_call: TRBJ2-7
v_call: TRBV7-8
d_call: TRBD2

cdr3_aa: CASTSLAEAFF
cdr3_nt: TGTGCCAGCACCTCCTTAGCAGAAGCTTTCTTT
clone_size: .
j_call: TRBJ1-1
v_call: TRBV3-1/TRBV3-2
d_call: .

cdr3_aa: CASSQGQGYYEQYF
cdr3_nt: TGCGCCAGCAGCCAAGGACAGGGATACTACGAGCAGTACTTC
clone_size: .
j_call: TRBJ2-7
v_call: TRBV4-3
d_call: TRBD1

cdr3_aa: CASSFSGGRETQYF
cdr3_nt: TGTGCCAGCAGCTTCTCTGGCGGGAGGGAGACCCAGTACTTC
clone_size: .
j_call: TRBJ2-5
v_call: TRBV7-2
d_call: TRBD2

cdr3_aa: CASREGKWNTGELFF
cdr3_nt: TGTGCCAGCAGAGAAGGGAAGTGGAACACCGGGGAGCTGTTTTTT
clone_size: once
j_call: TRBJ2-2
v_call: TRBV11-1
d_call: .

cdr3_aa: CASSPPLGHTQYF
cdr3_nt: TGTGCCAGCAGCCCTCCCTTGGGGCATACGCAGTATTTT
clone_size: .
j_call: TRBJ2-3
v_call: TRBV28
d_call: .

cdr3_aa: CASSILARTPYNEQFF
cdr3_nt: TGTGCCAGTAGTATACTAGCCCGGACCCCATACAATGAGCAGTTCTTC
clone_size: .
j_call: TRBJ2-1
v_call: TRBV19
d_call: .

cdr3_aa: CASSSRTAGELFF
cdr3_nt: TGTGCCAGCAGCTCAAGGACAGCCGGGGAGCTGTTTTTT
clone_size: .
j_call: TRBJ2-2
v_call: TRBV14
d_call: .

cdr3_aa: CASSSGTDNEQFF
cdr3_nt: TGTGCCAGCAGTTCTGGGACAGACAATGAGCAGTTCTTC
clone_size: .
j_call: TRBJ2-1
v_call: TRBV12-3/TRBV12-4
d_call: TRBD1

cdr3_aa: CASSTLAGADGEQFF
cdr3_nt: TGTGCCAGTAGTACTCTAGCGGGAGCTGATGGTGAGCAGTTCTTC
clone_size: .
j_call: TRBJ2-1
v_call: TRBV19
d_call: TRBD2

cdr3_aa: CASGRDGDQPQHF
cdr3_nt: TGTGCCAGCGGTCGGGACGGTGATCAGCCCCAGCATTTT
clone_size: .
j_call: TRBJ1-5
v_call: TRBV27
d_call: .

cdr3_aa: CASSTRQALNEKLFF
cdr3_nt: TGTGCCAGCAGCACGCGACAGGCGCTTAATGAAAAACTGTTTTTT
clone_size: .
j_call: TRBJ1-4
v_call: TRBV7-8
d_call: .

cdr3_aa: CASSQGQGYGYTF
cdr3_nt: TGCGCCAGCAGCCAAGGACAGGGCTATGGCTACACCTTC
clone_size: .
j_call: TRBJ1-2
v_call: TRBV4-3
d_call: TRBD1

cdr3_aa: CAISEAEGMNTEAFF
cdr3_nt: TGTGCCATCAGTGAGGCTGAGGGTATGAACACTGAAGCTTTCTTT
clone_size: .
j_call: TRBJ1-1
v_call: TRBV10-3
d_call: .

cdr3_aa: CASSLEGGNSPLHF
cdr3_nt: TGCGCCAGCAGCTTGGAGGGAGGCAATTCACCCCTCCACTTT
clone_size: few
j_call: TRBJ1-6
v_call: TRBV5-1
d_call: .